The source of this TCR beta chain is a study of blood T cell repertoires in COVID-19. Study-level information: Both acute and convalescent COVID-19 samples were obtained from the United States, Italy and Spain. T cells, B-cell-depleted T cells, or PBMCs provided the cDNA or gDNA that served as material.

Between the trimmed V and J ends, which lost 2 bases and 5 bases, there was a span of 6 bases. This CDR3 spans 12 amino acids. In the study's own analysis: Counts of nucleated cells, estimated from reference gene primer amplification, were obtained. Only in-frame clones appear in the TCRdb table, and some are missing; sequencing was by immunoSEQ multiplex PCR. D and trimming come from the DNA, and the V and J calls and clone size come from that table. The table includes 400,000 to 550,000 clones, about 89% detected once. The material sequenced was peripheral blood. The chain recombines TRBV12-3 or TRBV12-4 with TRBJ1-1; D is ambiguous. This clonotype was obtained from a woman in her twenties or thirties with acute or convalescent COVID-19. For the CDR3, the DNA is TGTGCCAGCAGTTTAACGGGTACTGAAGCTTTCTTT. It is translated as CASSLTGTEAFF.